Included here is one TCR beta chain sequence, with context. No antigen is known for it. This entry is derived from a study of cytomegalovirus exposure and HLA in healthy donors. Overall study findings and caveats: Researchers left out some V segments, among them TRBV6-2 and TRBV6-3, as indistinguishable. In vitro experiments confirmed that three CMV-associated chains were specific for CMV antigens.

The PCR had 60 Vbeta and 13 Jbeta primers. Profiling relied on immunoSEQ multiplex PCR, and the TCRdb table lists in-frame clones only, not all of them. Of some 140,000 clones listed, over 60% are singletons. Per the germline V gene, CDR1 is SQVTM and CDR2 is ANQGSEA. This CDR3 is 15 amino acids long. Losses at the gene ends were 1 base for V and 5 bases for J; bases not matched to a gene: 7. The chain combines TRBV29-1 with TRBJ2-1, with 8 bases lining up with TRBD1. The source material was PBMCs. The sequence was obtained from a man aged 35 to 55 in good health and CMV-seronegative. Written as DNA, the CDR3 is TGCAGCGTTGAAGCGGTGGACAGGGCTCACAATGAGCAGTTCTTC. Its translation: CSVEAVDRAHNEQFF.